This passage covers 26 T cell receptor beta chains from one sample sequenced in a study of blood T cell repertoires in COVID-19. Repertoires were generated with immunoSEQ multiplex PCR, while TCRdb's copy carries only in-frame clones and drops some. The sample lists about 130,000 clones, about 76% occurring once. The material sequenced was peripheral blood. These receptors all come from a woman in her seventies with COVID-19, enrolled during active disease.

This sequence joins TRBV28 and TRBJ2-5; TRBD1 aligns across 7 bases. The germline V gene encodes CDR1 MDHEN and CDR2 SYDVKM. Trimming at V came to 6 bases and at J to 2 bases, leaving 3 bases not matched to a gene. CDR3 length: 13 residues. The CDR3: CASRSGQQETQYF. Written as DNA, the CDR3 is TGTGCCAGCAGGTCGGGACAGCAAGAGACCCAGTACTTC.

The chain links TRBV12-3 or TRBV12-4 to TRBJ1-2, with TRBD1 matching 10 bases. The CDR3 runs 12 residues. Unmatched junction bases numbered 5, after V lost 8 bases and J lost 8 bases. Written as DNA, the CDR3 is TGTGCCAGCTCGAGACAGGGGGCCGGCTACACCTTC. Its translation: CASSRQGAGYTF.

The rearrangement links TRBV5-1 to TRBJ1-1, with a tentative D call TRBD1 (6 bases). From germline, CDR1 is SGHRS and CDR2 YFSETQ. The CDR3 totals 16 residues. The V and J ends lost 4 bases and 6 bases respectively, with 22 bases between them. This chain's CDR3 is CASSVARLQGPAEAFF. For the CDR3, the DNA is TGCGCCAGCAGCGTAGCCCGCTTACAGGGTCCCGCTGAAGCTTTCTTT.

The chain joins TRBV4-3 to TRBJ2-1; TRBD2 matches at 10 bases. Germline lookup yields CDR1 LGHNA and CDR2 YSLEER. The CDR3 runs 16 residues. With 0 bases clipped from V and 9 bases from J, the junction kept 8 bases outside the gene matches. The CDR3 region has the DNA TGCGCCAGCAGCCAAGACTCTAGCGGGAGTGTTCTTGAGCAGTTCTTC. Its translation: CASSQDSSGSVLEQFF.

The chain couples TRBV7-8 to TRBJ2-7; TRBD2 matches 8 bases. Trimming took 5 bases from V and 6 from J; bases not matched to a gene: 15. In germline, CDR1 is SGHVS, CDR2 FQNEAQ. CDR3 length: 16 residues. The DNA of the CDR3 is TGTGCCAGCAGCAAAGCCCCAACCGGGAGGGATCTCGAGCAGTACTTC. It translates to CASSKAPTGRDLEQYF.

This clone was counted once. This rearrangement joins TRBV5-1 to TRBJ2-3; 10 nucleotides match TRBD2. The V and J ends lost 2 bases and 2 bases, in that order; junction bases with no gene match: 5. CDR1 is SGHRS, CDR2 YFSETQ, per germline. The length of the CDR3 is 16 residues. The CDR3 loop is CASSLVAGGFTDTQYF. CDR3 coding DNA: TGCGCCAGCAGCTTAGTAGCGGGGGGCTTCACAGATACGCAGTATTTT.

This chain links TRBV2 with TRBJ2-5; maybe TRBD2 (6 bases). Germline loops: CDR1 SNHLY, CDR2 FYNNEI. The CDR3 extends over 13 amino acids. Between the trimmed V and J ends, which lost 4 bases and 3 bases, there was a span of 9 bases. The CDR3 nucleotides are TGTGCCAGCAGTGCAGGACTAAAAGAGACCCAGTACTTC. Translating gives CASSAGLKETQYF.

V and J are TRBV27 and TRBJ1-6, with 11 bases that match TRBD1. Germline V gives CDR1 MNHEY, CDR2 SMNVEV (reference sequence). The trim removed 3 bases at V and 7 bases at J, leaving 2 bases unmatched. The CDR3 is 15 amino acids. CDR3 DNA: TGTGCCAGCAGTTTCGGGACAGGGGGGAATTCACCCCTCCACTTT. This translates into CASSFGTGGNSPLHF.

The V call is TRBV12-3 or TRBV12-4, the J call TRBJ1-1; maybe TRBD1 (5 bases). CDR3 length: 13 residues. Trimming took 6 bases from V and 0 from J, leaving 8 bases between them. The CDR3, as DNA: TGTGCCAGCAGAGAGGACATGAACACTGAAGCTTTCTTT. Translated: CASREDMNTEAFF.

The chain links TRBV19 to TRBJ1-2, with D perhaps TRBD1 (5 bases). CDR1 and CDR2 (germline): LNHDA, SQIVND (reference sequence). With 4 bases removed from V and 1 base from J, the gap between germline ends came to 10 bases. The CDR3 extends over 14 amino acids. CDR3 nucleotide sequence: TGTGCCAGTAGTAGGGGCCGAGATAACTATGGCTACACCTTC. Its protein product is CASSRGRDNYGYTF.

This clone appeared a few times. The CDR3 spells CASSSSTGYGYTF. Here the CDR3 DNA reads TGTGCCAGCAGCTCATCAACTGGCTATGGCTACACCTTC. The V call is TRBV12-3 or TRBV12-4, the J call TRBJ1-2; D remains ambiguous. V lost 6 bases and J lost 4, with 12 bases in between. There are 13 residues in the CDR3.

The chain recombines TRBV30 with TRBJ2-2, with TRBD2 matching 7 bases. V lost 8 bases, J lost 1 base, and 7 bases stayed unmatched. The CDR3 runs to 14 residues. Germline CDR1 reads GTSNPN; CDR2 reads SVGIG (reference sequence). The CDR3 sequence: CAGAGVKNTGELFF. The CDR3 bases are TGTGCCGGGGCGGGGGTTAAGAACACCGGGGAGCTGTTTTTT.

The gene calls are TRBV7-6 and TRBJ1-1; D not certain. Trimming left V 3 bases short and J 5 bases short, with 10 bases between. CDR1 SGHVS and CDR2 FNYEAQ come from the germline V gene. The CDR3 extends over 13 amino acids. CDR3 sequence (DNA): TGTGCCAGCAGCTTTAACGCCAGGACTGAAGCTTTCTTT. As protein: CASSFNARTEAFF.

The V call is TRBV6-2 or TRBV6-3, the J call TRBJ1-3; 8 bases are a match to TRBD1. CDR1 is MNHEY, CDR2 SVGEGT, per germline. This CDR3 contains 14 residues. Unmatched junction bases numbered 8, after V lost 6 bases and J lost 7 bases. The CDR3 region is CASSSGQARNTIYF. Here the CDR3 DNA reads TGTGCCAGCAGCTCGGGACAGGCCAGGAACACCATATATTTT.

This clone has just a few counts. The CDR3 nucleotides read TGTGCCAGCAGTCTCCGTGGTGGGGGCGAACAGTACTTC. Translated, it gives CASSLRGGGEQYF. The chain is built from TRBV5-8 and TRBJ2-7; D perhaps matches TRBD1 (6 bases). CDR1 is SGHTS and CDR2 is YDEGEE in the germline V gene. The CDR3 length is 13 residues. The V and J ends lost 5 bases and 10 bases respectively, with 19 bases between them. Looking up the rest from reference TRBV5-8 and TRBJ2-7 gives the full variable domain: EAGVTQSPTHLIKTRGQQATLRCSPISGHTSVYWYQQALGLGLQFLLWYDEGEERNRGNFPPRFSGRQFPNYSSELNVNALELEDSALYLCASSLRGGGEQYFGPGTRLTVT.

The chain joins TRBV10-3 to TRBJ2-7; no clear D. V shed 3 bases and J shed 4 bases, with 4 bases lying between them. Germline CDR1 reads ENHRY; CDR2 reads SYGVKD. CDR3 length: 11 amino acids. The CDR3 DNA reads as TGTGCCATCAGTGACTCGTACGAGCAGTACTTC. Its protein is CAISDSYEQYF.

The chain couples TRBV3-1 (or the pseudogene TRBV3-2) to TRBJ2-7; D not certain. From germline, CDR1 is LGHDT and CDR2 YNNKEL (reference sequence). This CDR3 is 12 amino acids long. Deletions cut 0 bases from V and 10 bases from J, with 10 bases between. Here the CDR3 reads CASSQDRVNQYF. CDR3 DNA: TGTGCCAGCAGCCAAGATCGGGTCAACCAGTACTTC.

The chain uses TRBV4-3 and TRBJ2-5; 7 bases line up with TRBD1. The ends lost 0 bases at V and 3 bases at J; junction bases unmatched: 7. Per the germline V gene, CDR1 is LGHNA and CDR2 is YSLEER. The CDR3 contains 16 residues. CDR3 sequence reads: CASSQDFRTGEETQYF. The CDR3 DNA is TGCGCCAGCAGCCAAGATTTCCGGACAGGCGAAGAGACCCAGTACTTC.

This rearrangement joins TRBV7-2 to TRBJ2-7; D unresolved. The CDR3 has 14 amino acids. The germline V gene has CDR1 SGHTA and CDR2 FQGNSA. The V gene lost 2 bases and the J gene lost 1 base, with 9 bases spanning the gap. CDR3 DNA sequence: TGTGCCAGCAGCTTACAGAGGCAGTCCTACGAGCAGTACTTC. This codes for CASSLQRQSYEQYF.

This rearrangement joins TRBV3-1 (or the pseudogene TRBV3-2) to TRBJ2-1; unclear D gene. Trimming pared 0 bases from V and 15 bases from J, leaving 12 bases between. This CDR3 has 12 residues. CDR1 and CDR2 (germline): LGHDT, YNNKEL (reference sequence). CDR3 residues: CASSQDRLVWFF. The CDR3 DNA is TGTGCCAGCAGCCAAGATCGGCTAGTCTGGTTCTTC.

The gene calls are TRBV7-6 and TRBJ2-1; TRBD2 agrees at 9 bases. From germline, CDR1 is SGHVS and CDR2 FNYEAQ. V shed 3 bases and J 8 bases; nucleotides not matched to a gene: 20. The CDR3 length is 19 residues. CDR3: CASSLAGFGVRRGGDEQFF. The CDR3 DNA reads as TGTGCCAGCAGCTTGGCTGGGTTTGGGGTTAGGCGGGGGGGAGATGAGCAGTTCTTC.

J is TRBJ2-3 and V is TRBV4-2, with TRBD2 matching over 13 bases. Germline V gene lookup returns CDR1 LGHNA and CDR2 YNFKEQ. The CDR3 loop spans 16 amino acids. Germline trimming cut 3 bases from V and 2 bases from J; bases unmatched to any gene: 2. CDR3 nucleotides: TGTGCCAGCAGCCAGACTAGCGGGGGGAACACAGATACGCAGTATTTT. Translating gives CASSQTSGGNTDTQYF.

The chain carries TRBV5-6 and TRBJ2-7; 9 bases agree with TRBD1. The CDR3 is 15 residues long. Germline lookup yields CDR1 SGHDT and CDR2 YYEEEE. The J segment lost 4 bases and the V segment lost 4 bases, leaving 9 bases of the junction unmatched. The CDR3 loop reads CASSRHRDRAYEQYF. For the CDR3, the DNA is TGTGCCAGCAGCCGTCACCGGGACAGGGCGTACGAGCAGTACTTC.

The gene calls are TRBV11-2 and TRBJ2-1, with TRBD2 identical over 12 bases. This CDR3 is 18 amino acids long. J gave up 9 bases and V 1 base, and 13 bases lay outside the gene matches. In germline, CDR1 is SGHAT, CDR2 FQNNGV. The CDR3 DNA reads as TGTGCCAGCAGCTTAGTGGCGGGACTAGCGGGCCCCCGGGGTGAGCAGTTCTTC. It yields the protein CASSLVAGLAGPRGEQFF.

The genes are TRBV5-1 and TRBJ1-2; TRBD1 matches 11 bases. J was trimmed by 7 bases and V by 4 bases; bases with no gene match: 3. There are 13 residues in the CDR3. Per the germline V gene, CDR1 is SGHRS and CDR2 is YFSETQ. The CDR3 nucleotides read TGCGCCAGCAGCAGCGGGACAGGGGGTGGCTACACCTTC. Protein product: CASSSGTGGGYTF.

V gene TRBV2 combines with J gene TRBJ2-2; 8 bases map to TRBD1. With 6 bases clipped from V and 3 bases from J, the junction kept 3 bases outside the gene matches. The CDR3 contains 14 residues. From germline, CDR1 is SNHLY and CDR2 FYNNEI. CDR3 nucleotide sequence: TGTGCCAGCAGCGGACAGGGCTACACCGGGGAGCTGTTTTTT. Amino acids: CASSGQGYTGELFF.